This TCR beta chain was identified in a study of blood T cell repertoires in COVID-19. Study-level background: Acute and convalescent COVID-19 specimens originated in the United States, Italy and Spain. T cells, B-cell-depleted T cells, or PBMCs provided the cDNA or gDNA that served as material.

Participants spanned ages roughly 18 to 95 years and resided in roughly 22 US areas. Cohort assignment relied on participant-reported clinical history. TCRdb's table, derived via immunoSEQ multiplex PCR, lists solely in-frame clones and lacks some. The table lists hundreds of thousands of clones, around 90% of them singletons. In germline, CDR1 is LNHDA, CDR2 SQIVND (reference sequence). There are 15 residues in the CDR3. J lost 3 bases, V lost 7 bases, and 7 bases had no gene match. The sample consisted of PBMCs or T cells enriched from blood (not recorded which). This TCR was sampled from a woman aged 30 to 39 with acute COVID-19. This chain uses TRBV19 with TRBJ2-3; 10 positions match TRBD1. CDR3 sequence (DNA): TGTGCCAGTACCCCGGACAGGGGGAAGACAGATACGCAGTATTTT. Translating it yields CASTPDRGKTDTQYF.